Listed below are T cell receptor beta chains from one sample, sequenced in a study of neoadjuvant anti-PD-1 for oral cavity cancer. Produced via immunoSEQ multiplex PCR; TCRdb's table is partial and in-frame only. The sample has 1,200 to 1,500 clones; 40% to 65% are singletons. The source was tumor tissue, collected after nivolumab (anti-PD-1) treatment. These receptors were collected from a person aged 35-79 years with oral cavity squamous cell carcinoma. Both conserved end residues are part of each CDR3. D genes are given only for firm matches. Expanded clones get a size class; other rows say once, few or many, or leave the size out.

v_call: TRBV5-1
d_call: NA
clone_size: NA
j_call: TRBJ1-1
cdr3_length: 14
cdr3_aa: CASSLSTTNTEAFF
cdr3_nt: TGCGCCAGCAGCTTGAGCACTACGAACACTGAAGCTTTCTTT

v_call: TRBV6-5
d_call: TRBD1
clone_size: few
j_call: TRBJ2-7
cdr3_length: 14
cdr3_aa: CASSLRDRVNEQYF
cdr3_nt: TGTGCCAGCAGCCTCCGGGACAGGGTCAACGAGCAGTACTTC

v_call: TRBV27
d_call: NA
clone_size: NA
j_call: TRBJ2-7
cdr3_length: 13
cdr3_aa: CASSLSVFYEQYF
cdr3_nt: TGTGCCAGCAGTTTATCTGTTTTCTACGAGCAGTACTTC

v_call: TRBV10-3
d_call: TRBD2
clone_size: NA
j_call: TRBJ2-7
cdr3_length: 14
cdr3_aa: CAIRGLAGGYEQYF
cdr3_nt: TGTGCCATCAGGGGACTAGCGGGGGGCTACGAGCAGTACTTC

v_call: TRBV5-6
d_call: TRBD2
clone_size: few
j_call: TRBJ2-3
cdr3_length: 14
cdr3_aa: CASSPLADTDTQYF
cdr3_nt: TGTGCCAGCAGTCCACTAGCGGATACAGATACGCAGTATTTT

v_call: TRBV7-8
d_call: NA
clone_size: NA
j_call: TRBJ2-7
cdr3_length: 19
cdr3_aa: CASSLPSIVGLVQGYEQYF
cdr3_nt: TGTGCCAGCAGCTTACCGTCAATTGTGGGTCTAGTGCAGGGCTACGAGCAGTACTTC

v_call: TRBV9
d_call: TRBD1
clone_size: NA
j_call: TRBJ1-2
cdr3_length: 14
cdr3_aa: CASSWGQGAEGYTF
cdr3_nt: TGTGCCAGCAGCTGGGGACAGGGGGCAGAAGGCTACACCTTC

v_call: TRBV7-9
d_call: TRBD2
clone_size: NA
j_call: TRBJ2-1
cdr3_length: 16
cdr3_aa: CASSSQGLATFDEQFF
cdr3_nt: TGTGCCAGCAGCTCACAAGGACTAGCGACTTTCGATGAGCAGTTCTTC

v_call: TRBV6-4
d_call: TRBD2
clone_size: NA
j_call: TRBJ2-7
cdr3_length: 12
cdr3_aa: CATQTGGVEQYF
cdr3_nt: TGTGCCACCCAAACTGGGGGGGTCGAGCAGTACTTC

v_call: TRBV28
d_call: NA
clone_size: NA
j_call: TRBJ2-2
cdr3_length: 15
cdr3_aa: CASNLGVSNTGELFF
cdr3_nt: TGTGCCAGCAACCTGGGGGTTTCGAACACCGGGGAGCTGTTTTTT

v_call: TRBV10-3
d_call: TRBD2
clone_size: NA
j_call: TRBJ2-3
cdr3_length: 14
cdr3_aa: CASRTSGSTDTQYF
cdr3_nt: TGTGCCAGCAGGACTAGCGGGAGCACAGATACGCAGTATTTT

v_call: TRBV5-5
d_call: NA
clone_size: NA
j_call: TRBJ1-5
cdr3_length: 15
cdr3_aa: CASSFGTTGNQPQHF
cdr3_nt: TGTGCCAGCAGCTTCGGAACAACCGGCAATCAGCCCCAGCATTTT

v_call: TRBV20-1
d_call: NA
clone_size: NA
j_call: TRBJ2-7
cdr3_length: 11
cdr3_aa: CSASQGYEQYF
cdr3_nt: TGCAGTGCTAGTCAGGGTTACGAGCAGTACTTC

v_call: TRBV5-1
d_call: NA
clone_size: NA
j_call: TRBJ2-7
cdr3_length: 15
cdr3_aa: CASSLETGIGGEQYF
cdr3_nt: TGCGCCAGCAGCTTGGAAACGGGAATTGGAGGGGAGCAGTACTTC

v_call: TRBV6-5
d_call: NA
clone_size: NA
j_call: TRBJ1-1
cdr3_length: 13
cdr3_aa: CASSTTVGAEAFF
cdr3_nt: TGTGCCAGCAGTACTACAGTCGGGGCCGAAGCTTTCTTT

v_call: TRBV7-9
d_call: NA
clone_size: once
j_call: TRBJ1-1
cdr3_length: 13
cdr3_aa: CASSLAQGVKAFF
cdr3_nt: TGTGCCAGCAGCTTAGCGCAGGGAGTTAAAGCTTTCTTT

v_call: TRBV5-4
d_call: TRBD2
clone_size: NA
j_call: TRBJ2-6
cdr3_length: 16
cdr3_aa: CASSQTAGGGANVLTF
cdr3_nt: TGCGCCAGCAGCCAAACAGCGGGAGGAGGGGCCAACGTCCTGACTTTC

v_call: TRBV4-2
d_call: TRBD1
clone_size: NA
j_call: TRBJ1-2
cdr3_length: 16
cdr3_aa: CASSQENEGANYGYTF
cdr3_nt: TGTGCCAGCAGCCAAGAAAACGAGGGGGCGAACTATGGCTACACCTTC

v_call: TRBV10-3
d_call: NA
clone_size: NA
j_call: TRBJ2-2
cdr3_length: 14
cdr3_aa: CAISEILNTGELFF
cdr3_nt: TGTGCCATCAGTGAGATCTTAAACACCGGGGAGCTGTTTTTT

v_call: TRBV5-6
d_call: TRBD1
clone_size: NA
j_call: TRBJ2-7
cdr3_length: 14
cdr3_aa: CASSLDRGSYEQYF
cdr3_nt: TGTGCCAGCAGCTTGGACAGGGGCTCCTACGAGCAGTACTTC

v_call: TRBV30
d_call: NA
clone_size: NA
j_call: TRBJ2-2
cdr3_length: 12
cdr3_aa: CAWRTSGGELFF
cdr3_nt: TGTGCCTGGAGAACGTCAGGCGGGGAGCTGTTTTTT

v_call: TRBV11-2
d_call: TRBD2
clone_size: few
j_call: TRBJ2-1
cdr3_length: 15
cdr3_aa: CASSSGLAEGDEQFF
cdr3_nt: TGTGCCAGCAGCTCCGGACTAGCGGAGGGTGATGAGCAGTTCTTC

v_call: TRBV30
d_call: TRBD2
clone_size: once
j_call: TRBJ2-7
cdr3_length: 13
cdr3_aa: CAWRGLGHYEQYF
cdr3_nt: TGTGCCTGGAGAGGACTAGGGCACTACGAGCAGTACTTC

v_call: TRBV28
d_call: NA
clone_size: NA
j_call: TRBJ1-1
cdr3_length: 13
cdr3_aa: CASSGVLNTEAFF
cdr3_nt: TGTGCCAGCAGCGGGGTCCTTAACACTGAAGCTTTCTTT

v_call: TRBV29-1
d_call: TRBD1
clone_size: NA
j_call: TRBJ2-5
cdr3_length: 14
cdr3_aa: CSVSQGTGAETQYF
cdr3_nt: TGCAGCGTTTCTCAAGGGACAGGGGCAGAGACCCAGTACTTC

v_call: TRBV28
d_call: NA
clone_size: NA
j_call: TRBJ1-1
cdr3_length: 14
cdr3_aa: CASKPAGASTEAFF
cdr3_nt: TGTGCCAGCAAGCCGGCAGGGGCCTCCACTGAAGCTTTCTTT

v_call: TRBV6-1
d_call: TRBD2
clone_size: NA
j_call: TRBJ2-3
cdr3_length: 15
cdr3_aa: CASRRTSGSTDTQYF
cdr3_nt: TGTGCCAGCAGGAGGACTAGCGGGAGTACAGATACGCAGTATTTT

v_call: TRBV28
d_call: TRBD1
clone_size: few
j_call: TRBJ1-5
cdr3_length: 14
cdr3_aa: CASRNRGLRQPQHF
cdr3_nt: TGTGCCAGCAGGAACAGGGGGCTACGGCAGCCCCAGCATTTT

v_call: TRBV19
d_call: TRBD1
clone_size: NA
j_call: TRBJ2-6
cdr3_length: 17
cdr3_aa: CASSRGQGASGANVLTF
cdr3_nt: TGTGCCAGTAGCAGGGGACAGGGGGCTTCTGGGGCCAACGTCCTGACTTTC

v_call: TRBV30
d_call: NA
clone_size: NA
j_call: TRBJ1-2
cdr3_length: 15
cdr3_aa: CAWSVTGAGGYGYTF
cdr3_nt: TGTGCCTGGAGTGTAACCGGGGCTGGAGGGTATGGCTACACCTTC

v_call: TRBV29-1
d_call: TRBD2
clone_size: NA
j_call: TRBJ2-1
cdr3_length: 16
cdr3_aa: CSVEAPQRETYNEQFF
cdr3_nt: TGCAGCGTTGAAGCCCCCCAGCGGGAGACCTACAATGAGCAGTTCTTC

v_call: TRBV5-5
d_call: TRBD2
clone_size: NA
j_call: TRBJ2-3
cdr3_length: 17
cdr3_aa: CASSLDPYSGSTDTQYF
cdr3_nt: TGTGCCAGCAGCTTGGACCCCTATAGCGGGAGCACAGATACGCAGTATTTT

v_call: TRBV6-5
d_call: NA
clone_size: NA
j_call: TRBJ1-5
cdr3_length: 15
cdr3_aa: CASSYEGLLKQPQHF
cdr3_nt: TGTGCCAGCAGTTACGAGGGGTTGTTGAAGCAGCCCCAGCATTTT

v_call: TRBV6-6
d_call: TRBD2
clone_size: NA
j_call: TRBJ2-7
cdr3_length: 15
cdr3_aa: CASSYSASGRGEQYF
cdr3_nt: TGTGCCAGCAGTTACTCGGCTAGCGGGAGGGGCGAGCAGTACTTC

v_call: TRBV7-9
d_call: NA
clone_size: large
j_call: TRBJ1-1
cdr3_length: 17
cdr3_aa: CASSRRDTWGVNTEAFF
cdr3_nt: TGTGCCAGCAGTCGCCGGGACACCTGGGGAGTGAACACTGAAGCTTTCTTT

v_call: TRBV10-1
d_call: NA
clone_size: NA
j_call: TRBJ2-3
cdr3_length: 14
cdr3_aa: CASSVGSPTATQYF
cdr3_nt: TGCGCCAGCAGTGTGGGGTCACCGACAGCTACGCAGTATTTT

v_call: TRBV27
d_call: NA
clone_size: NA
j_call: TRBJ1-1
cdr3_length: 13
cdr3_aa: CASSRTVNTEAFF
cdr3_nt: TGTGCCAGCAGTAGGACAGTTAACACTGAAGCTTTCTTT

v_call: TRBV6-6
d_call: NA
clone_size: few
j_call: TRBJ2-1
cdr3_length: 15
cdr3_aa: CASRPQGSAYNEQFF
cdr3_nt: TGTGCCAGCAGACCTCAGGGGAGCGCCTACAATGAGCAGTTCTTC

v_call: TRBV9
d_call: NA
clone_size: large
j_call: TRBJ2-3
cdr3_length: 15
cdr3_aa: CASRAGTLSTDTQYF
cdr3_nt: TGTGCCAGCAGAGCTGGGACACTCAGCACAGATACGCAGTATTTT

v_call: TRBV7-2
d_call: NA
clone_size: once
j_call: TRBJ2-5
cdr3_length: 14
cdr3_aa: CASSLLRGTETQYF
cdr3_nt: TGTGCCAGCAGCTTATTGCGCGGGACTGAGACCCAGTACTTC

v_call: TRBV19
d_call: NA
clone_size: NA
j_call: TRBJ1-5
cdr3_length: 15
cdr3_aa: CASRDRGIRNQPQHF
cdr3_nt: TGTGCCAGTCGGGATAGGGGTATTAGGAATCAGCCCCAGCATTTT

v_call: TRBV5-1
d_call: TRBD1
clone_size: NA
j_call: TRBJ2-3
cdr3_length: 13
cdr3_aa: CASRQGSTDTQYF
cdr3_nt: TGCGCCAGTCGACAGGGTAGCACAGATACGCAGTATTTT

v_call: TRBV20-1
d_call: NA
clone_size: few
j_call: TRBJ1-1
cdr3_length: 8
cdr3_aa: CSARETVF
cdr3_nt: TGCAGTGCTAGGGAGACAGTCTTT

v_call: TRBV9
d_call: NA
clone_size: NA
j_call: TRBJ1-2
cdr3_length: 13
cdr3_aa: CASSVERGYGYTF
cdr3_nt: TGTGCCAGCAGCGTAGAGAGGGGGTACGGCTACACCTTC

v_call: TRBV30
d_call: TRBD1
clone_size: NA
j_call: TRBJ2-3
cdr3_length: 17
cdr3_aa: CAWKMTRGQVTTDTQYF
cdr3_nt: TGTGCCTGGAAGATGACCCGAGGACAGGTAACCACAGATACGCAGTATTTT

v_call: TRBV28
d_call: NA
clone_size: hyperexpanded
j_call: TRBJ1-1
cdr3_length: 10
cdr3_aa: CASMGTEAFF
cdr3_nt: TGTGCCAGCATGGGCACTGAAGCTTTCTTT

v_call: TRBV19
d_call: NA
clone_size: NA
j_call: TRBJ1-5
cdr3_length: 14
cdr3_aa: CASSGPYSNQPQHF
cdr3_nt: TGTGCCAGTAGTGGACCCTATAGCAATCAGCCCCAGCATTTT

v_call: TRBV30
d_call: TRBD1
clone_size: NA
j_call: TRBJ2-6
cdr3_length: 17
cdr3_aa: CACFPGQGLSGANVLTF
cdr3_nt: TGTGCCTGCTTTCCGGGACAGGGCCTCTCTGGGGCCAACGTCCTGACTTTC

v_call: TRBV4-2
d_call: NA
clone_size: NA
j_call: TRBJ2-3
cdr3_length: 14
cdr3_aa: CASSQDSGTDTQYF
cdr3_nt: TGTGCCAGCAGCCAAGATAGCGGCACAGATACGCAGTATTTT

v_call: TRBV5-3
d_call: TRBD1
clone_size: once
j_call: TRBJ1-1
cdr3_length: 15
cdr3_aa: CARSVNRGKNTEAFF
cdr3_nt: TGTGCCAGAAGCGTTAACAGGGGTAAGAACACTGAAGCTTTCTTT

v_call: TRBV10-3
d_call: NA
clone_size: few
j_call: TRBJ2-1
cdr3_length: 11
cdr3_aa: CAISESVVQFF
cdr3_nt: TGTGCCATCAGTGAGTCCGTAGTGCAGTTCTTC

v_call: TRBV6-1
d_call: NA
clone_size: NA
j_call: TRBJ2-3
cdr3_length: 16
cdr3_aa: CASSETSQTGTDTQYF
cdr3_nt: TGTGCCAGCAGTGAGACTAGTCAAACGGGCACAGATACGCAGTATTTT

v_call: TRBV5-6
d_call: NA
clone_size: NA
j_call: TRBJ2-7
cdr3_length: 12
cdr3_aa: CASSGRSDEQYF
cdr3_nt: TGTGCCAGCAGCGGAAGAAGTGACGAGCAGTACTTC